The T cell receptor beta chain described here comes from a study of blood T cell repertoires in COVID-19. In the study's own analysis: The authors estimated nucleated cell counts from reference gene primer amplification. TCRdb's table, derived via immunoSEQ multiplex PCR, lists solely in-frame clones and lacks some. That table furnishes V, J and clone size, whereas the DNA furnished D and trimming. The sample has just over 85,000 clones; 80% to 90% are singletons. CDR3 length: 14 residues. Trimming pared 5 bases from V and 1 base from J, leaving 6 bases between. Per germline, CDR1 SGHTA and CDR2 FQGTGA.

Sequenced sample: peripheral blood. This clonotype originated in a man in his fifties with acute or convalescent COVID-19. The V and J genes are TRBV7-3 and TRBJ2-6; D remains ambiguous. The DNA of the CDR3 is TGTGCCAGCAGCGTTAGTTCTGGGGCCAACGTCCTGACTTTC. This translates into CASSVSSGANVLTF.